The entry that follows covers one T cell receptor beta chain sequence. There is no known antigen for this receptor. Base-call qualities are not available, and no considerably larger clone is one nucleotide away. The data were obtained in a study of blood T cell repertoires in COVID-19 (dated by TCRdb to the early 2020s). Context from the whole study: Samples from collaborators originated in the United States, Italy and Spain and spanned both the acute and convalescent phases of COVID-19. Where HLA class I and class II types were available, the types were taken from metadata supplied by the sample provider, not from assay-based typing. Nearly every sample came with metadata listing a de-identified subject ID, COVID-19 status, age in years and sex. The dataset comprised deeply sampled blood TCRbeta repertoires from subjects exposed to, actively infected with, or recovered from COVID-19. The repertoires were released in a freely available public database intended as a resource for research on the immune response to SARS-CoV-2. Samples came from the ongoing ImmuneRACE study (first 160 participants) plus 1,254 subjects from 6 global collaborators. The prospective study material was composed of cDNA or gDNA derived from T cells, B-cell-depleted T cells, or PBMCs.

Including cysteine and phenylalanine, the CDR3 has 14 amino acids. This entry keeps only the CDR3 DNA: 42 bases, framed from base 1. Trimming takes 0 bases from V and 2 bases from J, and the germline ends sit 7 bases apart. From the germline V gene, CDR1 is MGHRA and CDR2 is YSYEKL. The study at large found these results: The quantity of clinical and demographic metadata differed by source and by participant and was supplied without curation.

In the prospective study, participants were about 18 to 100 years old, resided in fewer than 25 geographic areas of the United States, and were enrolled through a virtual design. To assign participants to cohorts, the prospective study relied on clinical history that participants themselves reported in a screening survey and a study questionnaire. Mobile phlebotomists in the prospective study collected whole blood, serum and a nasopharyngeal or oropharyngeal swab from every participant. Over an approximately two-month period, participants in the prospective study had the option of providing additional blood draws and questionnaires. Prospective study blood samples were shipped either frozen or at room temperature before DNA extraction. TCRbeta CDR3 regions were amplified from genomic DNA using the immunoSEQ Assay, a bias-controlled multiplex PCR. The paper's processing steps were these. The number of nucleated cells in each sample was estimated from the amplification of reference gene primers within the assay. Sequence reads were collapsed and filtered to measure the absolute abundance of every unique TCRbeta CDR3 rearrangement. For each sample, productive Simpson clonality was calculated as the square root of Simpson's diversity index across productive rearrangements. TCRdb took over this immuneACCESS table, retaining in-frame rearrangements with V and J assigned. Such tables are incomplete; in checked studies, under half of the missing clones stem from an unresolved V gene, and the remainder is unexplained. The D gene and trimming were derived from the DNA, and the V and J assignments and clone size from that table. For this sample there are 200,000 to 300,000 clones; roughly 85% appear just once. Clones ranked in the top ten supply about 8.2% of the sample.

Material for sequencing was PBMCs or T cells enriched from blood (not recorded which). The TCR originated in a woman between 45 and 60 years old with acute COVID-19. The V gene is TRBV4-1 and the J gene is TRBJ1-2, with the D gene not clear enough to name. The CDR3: CASSQDGLNYGYTF. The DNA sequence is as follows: TGCGCCAGCAGCCAAGATGGACTGAACTATGGCTACACCTTC.